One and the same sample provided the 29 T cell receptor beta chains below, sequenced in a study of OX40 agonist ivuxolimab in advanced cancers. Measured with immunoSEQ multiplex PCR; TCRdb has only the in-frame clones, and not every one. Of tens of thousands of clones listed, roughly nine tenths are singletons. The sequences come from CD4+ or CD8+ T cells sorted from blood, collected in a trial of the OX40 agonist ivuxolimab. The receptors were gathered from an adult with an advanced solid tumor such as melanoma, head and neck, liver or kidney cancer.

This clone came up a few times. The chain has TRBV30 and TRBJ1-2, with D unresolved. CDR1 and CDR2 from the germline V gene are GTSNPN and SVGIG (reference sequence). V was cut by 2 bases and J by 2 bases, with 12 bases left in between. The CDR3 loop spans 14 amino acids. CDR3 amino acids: CAWSQYRTNYGYTF. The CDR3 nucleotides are TGTGCCTGGAGTCAGTACAGAACAAACTATGGCTACACCTTC. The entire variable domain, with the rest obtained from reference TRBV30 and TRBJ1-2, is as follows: SQTIHQWPATLVQPVGSPLSLECTVEGTSNPNLYWYRQAAGRGLQLLFYSVGIGQISSEVPQNLSASRPQDRQFILSSKKLLLSDSGFYLCAWSQYRTNYGYTFGSGTRLTVV.

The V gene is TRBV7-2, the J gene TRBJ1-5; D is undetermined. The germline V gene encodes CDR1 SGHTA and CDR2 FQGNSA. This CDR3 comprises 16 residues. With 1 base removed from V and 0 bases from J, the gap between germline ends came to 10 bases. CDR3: CASSLGPASSNQPQHF. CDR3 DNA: TGTGCCAGCAGCTTAGGCCCCGCATCTAGCAATCAGCCCCAGCATTTT.

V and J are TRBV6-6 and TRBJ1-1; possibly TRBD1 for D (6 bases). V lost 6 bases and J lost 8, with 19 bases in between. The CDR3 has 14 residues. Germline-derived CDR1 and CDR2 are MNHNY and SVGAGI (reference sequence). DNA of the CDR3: TGTGCCAGCAGGACAAGGGGGTACCCAGACGAAGCTTTCTTT. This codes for CASRTRGYPDEAFF.

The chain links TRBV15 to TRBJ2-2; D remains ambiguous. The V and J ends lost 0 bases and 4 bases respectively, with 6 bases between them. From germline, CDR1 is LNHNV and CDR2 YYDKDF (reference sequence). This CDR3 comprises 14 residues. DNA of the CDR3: TGTGCCACCAGCAGAGATCCCTTCACCGGGGAGCTGTTTTTT. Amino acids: CATSRDPFTGELFF.

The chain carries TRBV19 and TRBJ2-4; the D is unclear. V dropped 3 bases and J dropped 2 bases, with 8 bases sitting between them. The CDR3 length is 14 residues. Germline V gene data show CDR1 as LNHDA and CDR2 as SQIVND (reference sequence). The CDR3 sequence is CASSIPKTKNIQYF. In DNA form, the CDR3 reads TGTGCCAGTAGTATCCCTAAGACCAAAAACATTCAGTACTTC.

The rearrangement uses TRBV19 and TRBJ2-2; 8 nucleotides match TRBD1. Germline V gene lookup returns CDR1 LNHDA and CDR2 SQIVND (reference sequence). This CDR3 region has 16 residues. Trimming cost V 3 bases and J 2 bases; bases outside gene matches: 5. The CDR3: CASSIDQGANTGELFF. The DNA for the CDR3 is TGTGCCAGTAGTATTGATCAGGGGGCTAACACCGGGGAGCTGTTTTTT.

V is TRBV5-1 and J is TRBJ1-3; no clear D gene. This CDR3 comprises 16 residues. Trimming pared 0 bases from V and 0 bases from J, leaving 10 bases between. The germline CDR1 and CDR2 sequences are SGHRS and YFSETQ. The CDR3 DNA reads TGCGCCAGCAGCTTGGCAGCACTCGCCTCTGGAAACACCATATATTTT. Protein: CASSLAALASGNTIYF.

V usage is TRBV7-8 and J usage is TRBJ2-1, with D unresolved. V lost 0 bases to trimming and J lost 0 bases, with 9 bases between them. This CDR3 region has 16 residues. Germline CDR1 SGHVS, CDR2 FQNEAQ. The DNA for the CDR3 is TGTGCCAGCAGCTTAGCAAGTCTTAGCTCCTACAATGAGCAGTTCTTC. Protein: CASSLASLSSYNEQFF.

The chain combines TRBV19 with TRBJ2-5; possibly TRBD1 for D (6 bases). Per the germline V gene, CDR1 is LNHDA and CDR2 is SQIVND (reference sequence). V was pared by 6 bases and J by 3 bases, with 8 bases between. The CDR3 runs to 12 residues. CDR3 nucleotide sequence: TGTGCCAGTAGACAGGGAGAAGAGACCCAGTACTTC. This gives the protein CASRQGEETQYF.

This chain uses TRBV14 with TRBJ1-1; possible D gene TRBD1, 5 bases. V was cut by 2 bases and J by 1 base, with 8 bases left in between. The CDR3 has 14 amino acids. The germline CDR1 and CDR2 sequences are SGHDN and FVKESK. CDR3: CASSQKQENTEAFF. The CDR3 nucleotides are TGTGCCAGCAGCCAAAAACAGGAGAACACTGAAGCTTTCTTT.

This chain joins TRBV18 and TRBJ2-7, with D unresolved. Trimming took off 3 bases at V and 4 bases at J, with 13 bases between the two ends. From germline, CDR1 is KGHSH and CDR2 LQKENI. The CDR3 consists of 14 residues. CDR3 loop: CASSPTASSYEQYF. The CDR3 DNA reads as TGTGCCAGCTCACCGACGGCCAGCTCGTACGAGCAGTACTTC. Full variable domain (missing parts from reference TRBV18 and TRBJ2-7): NAGVMQNPRHLVRRRGQEARLRCSPMKGHSHVYWYRQLPEEGLKFMVYLQKENIIDESGMPKERFSAEFPKEGPSILRIQQVVRGDSAAYFCASSPTASSYEQYFGPGTRLTVT.

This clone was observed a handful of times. The CDR3 loop reads CASSSYWVGSGIQETQYF. The DNA of the CDR3 is TGTGCCAGCAGCTCTTATTGGGTTGGGAGCGGCATACAAGAGACCCAGTACTTC. The V call is TRBV13, the J call TRBJ2-5, with D tentatively TRBD2 (5 bases). This CDR3 region has 18 residues. Per the germline V gene, CDR1 is PRHDT and CDR2 is FYEKMQ (reference sequence). V was clipped by 4 bases and J by 2 bases, with 23 bases between them.

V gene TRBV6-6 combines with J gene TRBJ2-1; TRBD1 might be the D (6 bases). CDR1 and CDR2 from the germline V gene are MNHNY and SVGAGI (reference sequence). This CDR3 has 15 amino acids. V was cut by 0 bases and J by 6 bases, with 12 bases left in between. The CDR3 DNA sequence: TGTGCCAGCAGTTACTCCGTGGACAGTACCAATGAGCAGTTCTTC. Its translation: CASSYSVDSTNEQFF.

DNA for the CDR3: TGTGCCAGCAGCCCTAAAGGGGGACAGGGGCACTACGAGCAGTACTTC. Its protein is CASSPKGGQGHYEQYF. The rearrangement uses TRBV7-3 and TRBJ2-7, with 10 bases aligning to TRBD1. Germline CDR1 reads SGHTA; CDR2 reads FQGTGA. The CDR3 has 16 amino acids. The V gene end was trimmed by 5 bases and the J gene end by 3 bases; junction bases not matched to a gene: 10.

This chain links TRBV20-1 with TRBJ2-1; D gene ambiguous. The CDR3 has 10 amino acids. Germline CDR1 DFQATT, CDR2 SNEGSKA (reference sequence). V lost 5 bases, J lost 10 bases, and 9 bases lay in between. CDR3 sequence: CSAYIDEQFF. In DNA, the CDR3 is TGCAGTGCTTATATAGACGAGCAGTTCTTC.

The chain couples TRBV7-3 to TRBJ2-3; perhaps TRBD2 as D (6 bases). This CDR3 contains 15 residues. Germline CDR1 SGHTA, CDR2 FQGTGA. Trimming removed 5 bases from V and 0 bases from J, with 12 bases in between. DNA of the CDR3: TGTGCCAGCAGCGCGCAGGAGGGGAGCACAGATACGCAGTATTTT. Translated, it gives CASSAQEGSTDTQYF. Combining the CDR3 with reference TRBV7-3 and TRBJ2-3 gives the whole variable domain GAGVSQTPSNKVTEKGKYVELRCDPISGHTALYWYRQSLGQGPEFLIYFQGTGAADDSGLPNDRFFAVRPEGSVSTLKIQRTERGDSAVYLCASSAQEGSTDTQYFGPGTRLTVL.

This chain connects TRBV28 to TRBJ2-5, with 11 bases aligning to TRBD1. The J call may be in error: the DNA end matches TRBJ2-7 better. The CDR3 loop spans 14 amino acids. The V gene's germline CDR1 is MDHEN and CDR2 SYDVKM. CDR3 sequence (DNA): TGTGCCAGCAGTGTACCGGGACAGGGGGTCGAGCAGTACTTC. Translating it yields CASSVPGQGVEQYF.

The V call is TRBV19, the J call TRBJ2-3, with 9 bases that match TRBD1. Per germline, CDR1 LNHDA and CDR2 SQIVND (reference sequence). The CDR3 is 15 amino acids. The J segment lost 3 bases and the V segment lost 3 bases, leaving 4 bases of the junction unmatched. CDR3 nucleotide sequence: TGTGCCAGTAGTATGGGGACAGGGAAGACAGATACGCAGTATTTT. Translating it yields CASSMGTGKTDTQYF.

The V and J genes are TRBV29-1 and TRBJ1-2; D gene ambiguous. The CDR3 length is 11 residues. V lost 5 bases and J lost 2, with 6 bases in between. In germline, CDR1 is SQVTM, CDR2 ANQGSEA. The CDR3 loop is CSVSTNYGYTF. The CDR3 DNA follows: TGCAGCGTTAGCACCAACTATGGCTACACCTTC.

CDR3 region: CASSLDSYYGYTF. The CDR3 bases are TGTGCCAGCAGCTTAGACAGCTACTATGGCTACACCTTC. The chain joins TRBV11-2 to TRBJ1-2; D is uncertain. The V gene's germline CDR1 is SGHAT and CDR2 FQNNGV. Trimming pared 0 bases from V and 3 bases from J, leaving 5 bases between. This CDR3 has 13 amino acids.

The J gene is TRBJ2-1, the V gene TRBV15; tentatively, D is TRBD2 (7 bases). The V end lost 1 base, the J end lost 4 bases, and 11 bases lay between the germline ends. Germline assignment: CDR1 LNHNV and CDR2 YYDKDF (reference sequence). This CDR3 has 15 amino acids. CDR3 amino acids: CATSRGGGGYNEQFF. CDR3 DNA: TGTGCCACCAGCAGAGGCGGGGGCGGATACAATGAGCAGTTCTTC. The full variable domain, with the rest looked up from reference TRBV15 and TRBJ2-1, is DAMVIQNPRYQVTQFGKPVTLSCSQTLNHNVMYWYQQKSSQAPKLLFHYYDKDFNNEADTPDNFQSRRPNTSFCFLDIRSPGLGDTAMYLCATSRGGGGYNEQFFGPGTRLTVL.

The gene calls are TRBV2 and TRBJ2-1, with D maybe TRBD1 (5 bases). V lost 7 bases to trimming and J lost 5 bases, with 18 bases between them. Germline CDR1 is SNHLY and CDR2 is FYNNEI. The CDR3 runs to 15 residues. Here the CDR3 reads CASTKGVNSHNEQFF. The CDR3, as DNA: TGTGCCAGCACCAAAGGGGTGAACTCACACAATGAGCAGTTCTTC. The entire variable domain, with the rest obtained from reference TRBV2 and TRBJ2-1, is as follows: EPEVTQTPSHQVTQMGQEVILRCVPISNHLYFYWYRQILGQKVEFLVSFYNNEISEKSEIFDDQFSVERPDGSNFTLKIRSTKLEDSAMYFCASTKGVNSHNEQFFGPGTRLTVL.

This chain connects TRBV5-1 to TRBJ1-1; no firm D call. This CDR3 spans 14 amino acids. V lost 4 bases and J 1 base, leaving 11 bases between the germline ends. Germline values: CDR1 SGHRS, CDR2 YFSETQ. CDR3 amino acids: CASSAGAGNTEAFF. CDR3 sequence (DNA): TGCGCCAGCAGCGCCGGAGCGGGGAACACTGAAGCTTTCTTT.

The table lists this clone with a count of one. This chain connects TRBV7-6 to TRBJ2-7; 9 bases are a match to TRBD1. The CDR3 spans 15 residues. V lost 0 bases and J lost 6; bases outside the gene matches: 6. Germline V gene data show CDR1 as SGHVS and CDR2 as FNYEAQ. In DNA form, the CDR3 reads TGTGCCAGCAGCTTAGCGAGCCAACAGGGGGCCGAGCAGTACTTC. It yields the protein CASSLASQQGAEQYF.

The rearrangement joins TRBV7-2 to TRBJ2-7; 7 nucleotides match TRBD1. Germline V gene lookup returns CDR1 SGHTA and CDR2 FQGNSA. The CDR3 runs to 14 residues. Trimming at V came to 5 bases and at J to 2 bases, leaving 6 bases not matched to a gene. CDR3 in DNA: TGTGCCAGCAGCCCCGCCGGGACAGCCTACGAGCAGTACTTC. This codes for CASSPAGTAYEQYF.

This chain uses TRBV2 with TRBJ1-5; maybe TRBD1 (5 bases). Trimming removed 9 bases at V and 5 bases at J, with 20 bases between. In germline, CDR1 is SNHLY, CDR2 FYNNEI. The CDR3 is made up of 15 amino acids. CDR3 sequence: CASGVGGTPDQPQHF. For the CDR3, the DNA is TGTGCCAGTGGGGTCGGGGGGACCCCGGATCAGCCCCAGCATTTT.

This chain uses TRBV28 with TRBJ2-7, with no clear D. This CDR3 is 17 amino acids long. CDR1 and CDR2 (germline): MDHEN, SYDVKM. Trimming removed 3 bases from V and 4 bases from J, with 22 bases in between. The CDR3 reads CASSFPSTIGNVYEQYF. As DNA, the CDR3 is TGTGCCAGCAGTTTCCCCTCCACCATAGGTAATGTTTACGAGCAGTACTTC.

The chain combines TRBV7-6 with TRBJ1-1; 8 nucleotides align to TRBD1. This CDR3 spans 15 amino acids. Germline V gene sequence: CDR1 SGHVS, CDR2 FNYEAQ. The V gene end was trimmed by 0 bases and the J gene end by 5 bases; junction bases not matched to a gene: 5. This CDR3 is CASSLAQGARTEAFF. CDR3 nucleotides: TGTGCCAGCAGCTTAGCCCAGGGGGCCAGGACTGAAGCTTTCTTT.

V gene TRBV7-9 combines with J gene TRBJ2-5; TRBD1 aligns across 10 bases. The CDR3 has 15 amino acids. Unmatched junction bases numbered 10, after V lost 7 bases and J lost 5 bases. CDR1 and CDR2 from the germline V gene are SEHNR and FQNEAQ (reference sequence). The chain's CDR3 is CASTLGQGSLETQYF. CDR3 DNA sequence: TGTGCCAGCACCTTGGGACAGGGGTCGCTGGAGACCCAGTACTTC.